This T cell receptor (beta chain) was retrieved from a study of vaccination and CD4 T cells after COVID-19 (dated by TCRdb to the early 2020s). The study in broad terms: Six males and four females were included in the convalescent cohort, with two Hispanic individuals, seven Caucasians, two Asians and one multiracial person represented. Control cultures received a CEFX viral epitope pool as the positive control, an HIV-1 Nef peptide pool as the negative control, or no peptide. Overlapping spike peptide pools from SARS-CoV-2 and from the common cold coronaviruses HCoV-NL63, HCoV-OC43 and HCoV-229E were used as culture stimuli. Post-COVID blood samples from convalescent patients were collected a median of around 110 days after diagnosis, with a range of roughly 35 to 170 days. Participants got two doses of the Pfizer-BioNTech BNT162b2 vaccine (n=8) or two doses of the Moderna mRNA-1273 vaccine (n=2). Post-vaccine blood samples were taken a median of 72 days after the second vaccine dose, with a range of roughly 14 to 250 days. In 9 to 11 COVID-19 convalescent patients and a few infection-naive healthy vaccine recipients, researchers compared the spike-specific CD4+ TCR repertoire from before mRNA vaccination with the repertoire from after. Results and caveats for the whole study, not just this receptor: Of the vaccine-specific clones in convalescent patients, 304 of 307, or nearly all, reacted only to SARS-CoV-2 spike and did not cross-react with common cold coronaviruses. The median count of SARS-CoV-2-reactive clonotypes went up from 20 to 25 after infection to 38 after vaccination, although the change was not significant. In convalescent patients, a median roughly 87% of post-vaccine SARS-CoV-2-reactive clones were detected only after vaccination, suggesting vaccine-specific priming. The number of convalescent patients in the study was relatively small, and the study did not examine early timepoints following natural infection.

A remark on this clonotype: Its binding antigen is unknown. No much larger clone is present one base from it, and per-base qualities are unavailable.

This sample's treatment or condition label indicates: roughly 10-day PBMC culture with coronavirus spike peptide pools or control peptides (ViraFEST assay). To expand antigen-specific T cells with peptide pools and then pick out the expanded clonotypes through TCR sequencing, the study relied on the ViraFEST assay. Negative nucleocapsid antibody tests before and after vaccination confirmed that the healthy vaccine recipients had no prior SARS-CoV-2 infection. PBMCs were cultured at around 2.2 million per well in IMDM supplemented with approximately 5% human AB serum and 8.5 to 10 IU/ml IL-2, with roughly 9.5 ug/ml peptide pools added. Half of the culture medium was replaced with fresh IL-2-containing medium on days 3 and 7. CD4+ T cells were isolated after about 10 days of culture through negative selection using the EasySep CD4+ T cell isolation kit. Ficoll-Paque Plus gradient centrifugation was used to isolate PBMCs from whole blood, and the isolated PBMCs were then either used fresh or cryopreserved at -140C. Triplicate wells were generally used for each culture condition.

Library prep was done by PCR. DNA from cultured CD4+ T cells was subjected to TCR sequencing with the Oncomine TCR Beta short-read assay at the Johns Hopkins FTIC core. The QIAamp micro DNA kit was used to extract genomic DNA from the cultured CD4+ T cells. Oncomine TCR Beta libraries from cultured CD4+ T cells were pooled using unique dual indexes and sequenced on an Illumina iSeq 100. The published analysis was carried out like this. Non-productive sequences were removed, and CDR3s not starting with C, not ending with F or W, or shorter than 7 amino acids were discarded. Antigen-specific clonotypes were identified using the MANAFEST web application through comparison of peptide-stimulated wells with reference and other culture wells. To be called positive, a clone needed an FDR below 0.05, an odds ratio above 5, and a productive frequency above 0.1% in at least two of three replicate wells. Clonotypes that were significantly expanded in both SARS-CoV-2 spike wells and at least one common cold coronavirus spike condition were defined as cross-reactive. Using R version 3.6.1, CDR3 homology was evaluated through Levenshtein distances (stringdist) along with unrooted phylogenetic trees (ape). Using fastp trimming at Q25 and MiXCR clonotype assembly, TCRdb reanalyzed the public sequencing data and kept in-frame beta chains. CDR3 protein sequences are deduplicated, and each keeps its most common genes and DNA. V and J calls and clone size were set by TCRdb, not the authors. In all, the sample holds over 25,000 distinct CDR3 sequences, and around 64% of those were seen once. The top ten clonotypes cover less than 20% of the sample.

Between the V and J ends, shortened by 0 bases and 10 bases respectively, the junction contains 20 bases. Including the terminal cysteine and phenylalanine, the CDR3 comprises 16 residues. Only the CDR3 portion is preserved as DNA: 48 bases, with reading frame beginning at the first base. From the germline V gene, CDR1 is SGHDN and CDR2 is FVKESK. This receptor was identified in a human donor who received a COVID-19 vaccine. The specimen was CD4+ T cells from blood, cultured in vitro, collected after SARS-CoV-2 vaccination. In this chain, TRBV14 is recombined with TRBJ2-3; the D region possibly corresponds to TRBD2 (7 bases align). The DNA sequence reads TGTGCCAGCAGCCAAGATGAGTGGGGGGGCCGAAATGCGCAGTATTTT. This yields the protein CASSQDEWGGRNAQYF. Joined to the reference TRBV14 and TRBJ2-3 proteins, this CDR3 gives the full variable domain: EAGVTQFPSHSVIEKGQTVTLRCDPISGHDNLYWYRRVMGKEIKFLLHFVKESKQDESGMPNNRFLAERTGGTYSTLKVQPAELEDSGVYFCASSQDEWGGRNAQYFGPGTRLTVL.